This T cell receptor (beta chain) appears in the sequencing data of a study of blood T cell repertoires in COVID-19. The overall study: PBMCs, B-cell-depleted T cells, or T cells provided the cDNA or gDNA that made up the material.

In the original processing: Estimation of nucleated cell counts relied on the amplification of reference gene primers. The protocol was immunoSEQ multiplex PCR, while the TCRdb copy is restricted to in-frame clones and leaves out a portion. V and J calls and clone size are those listed in that table; D and trimming were worked out from the DNA. The sample yields over 150,000 clones, over 60% seen once. This CDR3 comprises 16 residues. Germline CDR1 SGHRS, CDR2 YFSETQ. The V gene end was trimmed by 0 bases and the J gene end by 0 bases; junction bases not matched to a gene: 2. The table lists this clone with a count of one.

The sequence was obtained from a man older than 75 with acute or convalescent COVID-19. Sequencing input: peripheral blood. V and J are TRBV5-1 and TRBJ2-1; 8 positions agree with TRBD1. The CDR3 DNA sequence: TGCGCCAGCAGCTTGGACAGGGGGGCCTCCTACAATGAGCAGTTCTTC. This gives the protein CASSLDRGASYNEQFF.